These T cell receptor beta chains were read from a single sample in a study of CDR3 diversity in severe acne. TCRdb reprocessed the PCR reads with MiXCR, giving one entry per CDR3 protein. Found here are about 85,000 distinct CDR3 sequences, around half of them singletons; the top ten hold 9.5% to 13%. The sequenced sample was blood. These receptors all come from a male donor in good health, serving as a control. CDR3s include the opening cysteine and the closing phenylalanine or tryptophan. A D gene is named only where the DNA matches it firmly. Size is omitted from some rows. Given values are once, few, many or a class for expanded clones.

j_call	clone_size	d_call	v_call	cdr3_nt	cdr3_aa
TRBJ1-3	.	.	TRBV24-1	TGTGCCACTTCCGATTCGACAGCTAGCTCTGGAAACACCATATATTTT	CATSDSTASSGNTIYF
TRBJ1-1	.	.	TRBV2	TGTGCCAGCAGTCCCCAGGTTGAAGCTTTCTTT	CASSPQVEAFF
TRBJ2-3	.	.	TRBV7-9	TGTGCCAGCAGCTATCAGCGGGCCACAGATACGCAGTATTTT	CASSYQRATDTQYF
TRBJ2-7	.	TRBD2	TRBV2	TGTGCCAGCAGTGAAGTTGGGACTAGCGGATCCTACGAGCAGTACTTC	CASSEVGTSGSYEQYF
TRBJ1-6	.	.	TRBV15	TGTGCCACCAGCAGGGACACTTTAAATTCACCCCTCCACTTT	CATSRDTLNSPLHF
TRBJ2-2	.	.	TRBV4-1	TGCGCCAGCAGCCCCCCCCGGAGTCGGGACACCGGGGAGCTGTTTTTT	CASSPPRSRDTGELFF
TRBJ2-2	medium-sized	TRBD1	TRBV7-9	TGTGCCAGCAGTACGGGACAGGCCTATATCGGGGAGCTGTTTTTT	CASSTGQAYIGELFF
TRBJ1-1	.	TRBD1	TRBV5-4	TGTGCCAGCAGTTCGGACAGGGGCACTGAAGCTTTCTTT	CASSSDRGTEAFF
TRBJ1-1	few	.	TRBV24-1	TGTGCCACCAGTGGTGGGTTTCGGACTGAAGCTTTCTTT	CATSGGFRTEAFF
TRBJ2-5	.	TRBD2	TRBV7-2	TGTGCCAGCAGTTCCCCCGGGACTAGCTTTTCCCAGTACTTC	CASSSPGTSFSQYF
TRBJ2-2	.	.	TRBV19	TGTGCCAGTAGTATACCAACCGGGGAGCTGTTTTTT	CASSIPTGELFF
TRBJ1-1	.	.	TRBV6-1	TGTGCCAGCAGGATAAGGGTTCTGGGCACTGAAGCTTTCTTT	CASRIRVLGTEAFF
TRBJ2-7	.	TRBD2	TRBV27	TGTGCCAGCAGTTTATCGACTAGCGGGACCCCTTTGTGCGAGCAGTACTTC	CASSLSTSGTPLCEQYF
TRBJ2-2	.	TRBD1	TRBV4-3	TGCGCCAGCAGCCAAACCGGGACAGGGAACGGCGGGGAGCTGTTTTTT	CASSQTGTGNGGELFF
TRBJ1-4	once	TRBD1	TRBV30	TGTGCCTGGGCTCCAGGGGGAGGAGGGGATGAAAGACTGTTTTTT	CAWAPGGGGDERLFF
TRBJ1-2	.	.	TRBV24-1	TGTGCCACCAGCAGTTTAAGACTTGGGTATGGCTACACCTTC	CATSSLRLGYGYTF
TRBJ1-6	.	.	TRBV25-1	TGTGCCAGCAGTCAAGGGGCAGGGGATTCCTCCTATAATTCACCCCTCCACTTT	CASSQGAGDSSYNSPLHF
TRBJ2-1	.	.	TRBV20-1	TGCAGTGCTAGGGACTGGGGGAGGCGAATGATGAGCTCCTACAATGAGCAGTTCTTC	CSARDWGRRMMSSYNEQFF
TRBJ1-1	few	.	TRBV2	TGTGCCAGCAGTGATTCAGATCAGGGCGGAATCACTGAAGCTTTCTTT	CASSDSDQGGITEAFF
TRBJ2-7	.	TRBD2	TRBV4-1	TGCGCCAGCAGCCGGGGGACTAGCGGGAGGCCGAAGTCCTACGAGCAGTACTTC	CASSRGTSGRPKSYEQYF
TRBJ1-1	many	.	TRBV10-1	TGCGCCAGCAGTGAGGCGTTGGGGGGCACTGAAGCTTTCTTT	CASSEALGGTEAFF
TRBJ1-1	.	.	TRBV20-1	TGCAGTGCTAGAGAGGGAACAGGGTTGGGTTTCTTT	CSAREGTGLGFF
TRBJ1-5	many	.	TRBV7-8	TGTGCCAGCAGCTTATCTTCGGACGGTCCGTGGGCAGGCAATCAGCCCCAGCATTTT	CASSLSSDGPWAGNQPQHF